Listed below are T cell receptor beta chains from one sample, sequenced in a study of blood T cell repertoires in COVID-19. The repertoire was sequenced with immunoSEQ multiplex PCR; TCRdb's copy has only in-frame clones and lacks some. Seen here are about 220,000 clones, almost 85% observed once, and the top ten hold approximately 2.4%. The specimen was peripheral blood. These receptor sequences come from a woman aged 65 to 85 with COVID-19, enrolled during active disease. The CDR3 runs from the conserved cysteine through the conserved F or W.

TRBV21-1	TRBJ1-5	CASNSTRGQPQHF
TRBV10-3	TRBJ1-1	CAITTPGGEAFF
TRBV7-2	TRBJ2-1	CASSYPGGRPAGEQFF
TRBV19	TRBJ1-2	CASSTGDLIYGYTF
TRBV19	TRBJ2-1	CASSIALSANEQFF
TRBV7-8	TRBJ2-1	CASSLFTSGRRMGDNEQFF
TRBV4-2	TRBJ1-2	CASSQDGTGERYGYTF
TRBV7-2	TRBJ1-1	CASSLSTGVEVGTEAFF
TRBV15	TRBJ2-2	CATSRDMASGYTGELFF
TRBV9	TRBJ2-2	CASSFSGRAVGELFF
TRBV7-7	TRBJ2-5	CASSPTRTETQYF
TRBV4-2	TRBJ2-1	CASSGYRGQEQFF
TRBV14	TRBJ1-1	CASSQVDSRNTEAFF
TRBV5-5	TRBJ1-5	CASSNEPGAYQPQHF
TRBV29-1	TRBJ1-2	CSVGQGAGGYTF
TRBV19	TRBJ2-1	CASRGQYLRNEQFF
TRBV19	TRBJ1-1	CASSTPTGRGTEAFF
TRBV18	TRBJ2-7	CASSYGQGASYEQYF
TRBV29-1	TRBJ2-7	CSPFPDYETYEQYF
TRBV7-3	TRBJ2-3	CASSLNSGLATGTDTQYF
TRBV11-3	TRBJ1-3	CASSLDPSRVGNTIYF
TRBV3-1/TRBV3-2	TRBJ1-2	CASSQSEILYYGYTF
TRBV7-9	TRBJ2-2	CASSSSTGTGELFF
TRBV7-3	TRBJ1-4	CASSLTGTAGIEKLFF
TRBV7-8	TRBJ2-7	CASSLAGDAYEQYF
TRBV30	TRBJ2-5	CAWKGGGWHETQYF
TRBV5-1	TRBJ2-3	CASSLGGDRGSDTQYF
TRBV28	TRBJ1-6	CASSQGRNSPLHF
TRBV10-3	TRBJ1-1	CAITGDGTEAFF
TRBV9	TRBJ1-5	CASSRGAGNNQPQHF
TRBV7-2	TRBJ2-1	CASSLHGRAGKPYNEQFF
TRBV11-1	TRBJ2-1	CASSLQLAGSEQFF
TRBV5-1	TRBJ1-1	CASMRGPGNTEAFF
TRBV5-1	TRBJ2-3	CASSLGALTDTQYF
TRBV6-2/TRBV6-3	TRBJ2-7	CASSYFGLETGVSYEQYF
TRBV6-5	TRBJ1-4	CASSYSHSATNEKLFF
TRBV18	TRBJ2-3	CASSPPGQHTDTQYF
TRBV2	TRBJ1-2	CASSRDRADYGYTF
TRBV11-3	TRBJ2-1	CASSQRGGSYNEQFF
TRBV12-3/TRBV12-4	TRBJ2-5	CASKGGGQETQYF
TRBV2	TRBJ2-1	CASSEVSGSYNEQFF
TRBV6-2/TRBV6-3	TRBJ1-2	CASSYPPTGNYGYTF
TRBV2	TRBJ1-3	CASRTGGSSGNTIYF
TRBV25-1	TRBJ1-4	CASSEMAGRSEKLFF
TRBV2	TRBJ2-4	CASGPPGVLAKNIQYF
TRBV18	TRBJ1-1	CASSPYTGEAFF
TRBV7-7	TRBJ2-3	CASSAGQGIADTQYF
TRBV10-3	TRBJ1-2	CASLGQENYGYTF
TRBV5-4	TRBJ2-3	CASSLLQPGQGSDTQYF
TRBV6-5	TRBJ2-7	CASSGLFPSGEQYF
TRBV5-4	TRBJ1-1	CASSFGTSGVTEAFF
TRBV27	TRBJ1-3	CASSPWPQNSGNTIYF